This T cell receptor beta chain was observed in a study of blood T cell repertoires in COVID-19. Looking at the study overall: Donors of Cohort 3 who recovered were those that had two negative PCRs, clearance, or symptom resolution. In each case, the material was cDNA or gDNA derived from T cells, B-cell-depleted T cells, or PBMCs.

CDR1 and CDR2 from the germline V gene are MNHEY and SMNVEV (reference sequence). Deletions cut 5 bases from V and 3 bases from J, with 11 bases between. The CDR3 sequence is 13 residues long. Measured with immunoSEQ multiplex PCR; TCRdb has only the in-frame clones, and not every one. The sample records some 200,000 clones, 87% being singletons. The sequencing sample was made of PBMCs or T cells enriched from blood (not recorded which). The sequence derives from a young man in a cohort exposed to, infected with or recovered from COVID-19 (not recorded which). This rearrangement joins TRBV27 to TRBJ2-7; D is unclear. CDR3 protein: CASSGKLDYEQYF. The CDR3 DNA reads as TGTGCCAGCAGTGGCAAGCTAGACTACGAGCAGTACTTC.